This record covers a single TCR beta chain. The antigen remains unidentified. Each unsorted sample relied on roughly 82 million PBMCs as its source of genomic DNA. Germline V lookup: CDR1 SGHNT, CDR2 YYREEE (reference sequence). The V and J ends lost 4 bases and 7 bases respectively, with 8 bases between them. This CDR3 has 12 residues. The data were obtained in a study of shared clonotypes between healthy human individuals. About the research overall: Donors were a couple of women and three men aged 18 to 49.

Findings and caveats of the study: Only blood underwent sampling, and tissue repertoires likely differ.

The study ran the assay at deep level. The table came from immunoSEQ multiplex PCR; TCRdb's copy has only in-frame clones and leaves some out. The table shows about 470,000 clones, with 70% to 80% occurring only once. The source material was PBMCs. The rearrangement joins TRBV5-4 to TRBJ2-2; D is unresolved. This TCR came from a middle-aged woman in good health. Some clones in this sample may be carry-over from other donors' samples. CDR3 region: CASSPRVGELFF. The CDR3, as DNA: TGTGCCAGCAGCCCCCGGGTCGGGGAGCTGTTTTTT. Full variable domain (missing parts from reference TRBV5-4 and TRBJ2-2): ETGVTQSPTHLIKTRGQQVTLRCSSQSGHNTVSWYQQALGQGPQFIFQYYREEENGRGNFPPRFSGLQFPNYSSELNVNALELDDSALYLCASSPRVGELFFGEGSRLTVL.